Detailed here is one TCR beta chain. This entry comes from a study of blood T cell repertoires in COVID-19. Per the study methods: Researchers report that nucleated cell counts were estimated from reference gene primer amplification. Only in-frame clones appear in the TCRdb table, and some are missing; sequencing was by immunoSEQ multiplex PCR. D and trimming were read from the DNA, whereas the V and J calls and clone size are those reported in that table. The sample holds over 300,000 clones, 80% to 90% seen once. The CDR3 sequence is 15 residues long. Looked up from germline, CDR1 is MNHEY and CDR2 is SVGAGI. V was pared by 2 bases and J by 4 bases, with 6 bases of the junction left unmatched.

This clonotype was sampled from a man in his thirties or forties who had recovered from COVID-19. This chain uses TRBV6-5 with TRBJ1-2; 8 nucleotides agree with TRBD1. Sequencing was done on a sample of PBMCs or T cells enriched from blood (not recorded which). DNA for the CDR3: TGTGCCAGCAGTTACGGGACAGGCGTAAGCTATGGCTACACCTTC. Translated, it gives CASSYGTGVSYGYTF.